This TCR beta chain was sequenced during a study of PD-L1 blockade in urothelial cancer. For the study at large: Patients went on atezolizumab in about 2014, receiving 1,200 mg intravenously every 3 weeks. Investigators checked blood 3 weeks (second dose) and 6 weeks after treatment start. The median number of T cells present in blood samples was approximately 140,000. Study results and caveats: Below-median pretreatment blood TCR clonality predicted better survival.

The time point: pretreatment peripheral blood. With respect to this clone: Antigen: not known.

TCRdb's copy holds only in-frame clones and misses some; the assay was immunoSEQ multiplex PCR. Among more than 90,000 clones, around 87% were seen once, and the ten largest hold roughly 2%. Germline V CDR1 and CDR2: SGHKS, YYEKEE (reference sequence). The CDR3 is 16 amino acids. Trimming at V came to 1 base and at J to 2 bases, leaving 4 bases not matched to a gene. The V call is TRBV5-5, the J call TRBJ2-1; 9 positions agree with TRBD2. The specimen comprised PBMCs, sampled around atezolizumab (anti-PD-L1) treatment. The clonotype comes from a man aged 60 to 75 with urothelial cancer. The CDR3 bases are TGTGCCAGCAGCTTGACTAGCGGGTTACCCTACAATGAGCAGTTCTTC. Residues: CASSLTSGLPYNEQFF. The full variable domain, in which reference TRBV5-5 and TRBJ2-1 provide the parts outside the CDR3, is DAGVTQSPTHLIKTRGQQVTLRCSPISGHKSVSWYQQVLGQGPQFIFQYYEKEERGRGNFPDRFSARQFPNYSSELNVNALLLGDSALYLCASSLTSGLPYNEQFFGPGTRLTVL.